The clone carrying this T cell receptor beta chain has ten or more counts. Individual cDNA molecules received unique molecular identifiers during library preparation. MiXCR was run by TCRdb on the 5' RACE reads, yielding one entry per CDR3 protein. The repertoire has 15,000 to 25,000 distinct CDR3 sequences, 4.2% of them found once; the top ten carry around 7.3%. This sample was included in a study of early T cells in non-severe SARS-CoV-2 infection. The CDR3 is made up of 14 amino acids. Trimming took 0 bases from V and 1 from J, leaving 4 bases between them. Germline-derived CDR1 and CDR2 are SGHVS and FQNEAQ.

Material: whole blood. This TCR was sampled from an adult who was a healthcare worker with PCR-confirmed SARS-CoV-2 infection or an uninfected control (not recorded which). The chain recombines TRBV7-8 with TRBJ1-5, with D unclear. The CDR3 bases are TGTGCCAGCAGCTTAGCGAAAAGCAATCAGCCCCAGCATTTT. Encoded protein: CASSLAKSNQPQHF.